These 19 T cell receptor beta chains were sequenced from one sample in a study of cytotoxic CD8 clonotypes in ibrutinib-treated CLL. The data were produced by immunoSEQ multiplex PCR, yet TCRdb's version contains in-frame clones alone and is incomplete. The table has fewer than 50,000 clones, approximately 50% seen once. Specimen: PBMCs, collected after 12 months of ibrutinib treatment. These receptors originate from a human donor with chronic lymphocytic leukemia.

This clone was found many times. The chain couples TRBV27 to TRBJ1-4; D uncertain. V was cut by 5 bases and J by 4 bases, with 11 bases left in between. Germline V gene lookup returns CDR1 MNHEY and CDR2 SMNVEV (reference sequence). The CDR3 length is 14 residues. The CDR3 here is CASSLRVYNEKLFF. DNA for the CDR3: TGTGCCAGCAGTCTAAGGGTGTATAATGAAAAACTGTTTTTT.

The V and J genes are TRBV18 and TRBJ2-3; 9 positions match TRBD1. Germline CDR1 is KGHSH and CDR2 is LQKENI. J gave up 2 bases and V 3 bases, and 9 bases lay outside the gene matches. The CDR3 contains 17 residues. CDR3: CASSPLRGQGSTDTQYF. CDR3 coding DNA: TGTGCCAGCTCACCCCTCCGAGGACAGGGGTCCACAGATACGCAGTATTTT.

Comment on this clone: This sequence may be a read error, since a much larger clone differs from it by one base. This chain uses TRBV2 with TRBJ1-1, with 9 bases aligning to TRBD1. CDR3 length equals 14 residues. Germline assignment: CDR1 SNHLY and CDR2 FYNNEI. The CDR3 bases are TGTGCCAGCAGTGGCTGGACAGGGGACACTGAAGTTTTCTTT. Translated, it gives CASSGWTGDTEVFF.

The V gene is TRBV6-6, the J gene TRBJ2-1, with D possibly being TRBD2 (7 bases). The CDR3 covers 15 residues. Trimming removed 5 bases from V and 9 bases from J, with 20 bases in between. The V gene's germline CDR1 is MNHNY and CDR2 SVGAGI (reference sequence). CDR3 region: CASSLLPGGRSEQFF. CDR3 bases: TGTGCCAGCAGTCTGCTTCCGGGGGGCCGGAGTGAGCAGTTCTTC.

With regard to this clone: Mismatch with germline at one junction end may stem from a read error. The rearrangement uses TRBV7-7 and TRBJ2-7; 14 nucleotides line up with TRBD2. This CDR3 is 15 amino acids long. The germline V gene has CDR1 SSHAT and CDR2 FNYEAQ (reference sequence). The CDR3 here is CASSPGLAGAYEQYF. CDR3 in DNA: TGTGCTAGCAGCCCGGGACTAGCGGGAGCATACGAGCAGTACTTC.

This chain joins TRBV18 and TRBJ1-2; no definite D call. CDR3 size: 11 residues. V was clipped by 3 bases and J by 2 bases, with 1 base between them. Germline CDR1 KGHSH, CDR2 LQKENI. CDR3 bases: TGTGCCAGCTCACCCAACTATGGCTACACCTTC. Its protein is CASSPNYGYTF.

V usage is TRBV7-9 and J usage is TRBJ2-5; 11 bases map to TRBD2. V gave up 3 bases and J gave up 1 base; unmatched junction bases: 4. This CDR3 spans 16 amino acids. Germline V gene sequence: CDR1 SEHNR, CDR2 FQNEAQ (reference sequence). In DNA, the CDR3 is TGTGCCAGCAGCTTTGGACTAGCGGGCAGCCAAGAGACCCAGTACTTC. It is translated as CASSFGLAGSQETQYF.

By share of the sample, this clone is medium-sized. The V and J genes are TRBV19 and TRBJ1-1; 7 bases align to TRBD1. Losses at the gene ends were 10 bases for V and 1 base for J; bases not matched to a gene: 6. The germline V gene has CDR1 LNHDA and CDR2 SQIVND (reference sequence). CDR3 size: 13 residues. The CDR3 region is CATLRTGNTEAFF. CDR3 DNA: TGTGCCACCCTCCGGACAGGGAACACTGAAGCTTTCTTT.

J is TRBJ2-1 and V is TRBV6-6; 13 positions agree with TRBD2. This CDR3 contains 15 residues. Germline CDR1 reads MNHNY; CDR2 reads SVGAGI (reference sequence). V shed 7 bases and J 6 bases; nucleotides not matched to a gene: 6. In DNA form, the CDR3 reads TGTGCCAGCACCCCGGGGACTAGCGGGACCAATGAGCAGTTCTTC. Protein sequence: CASTPGTSGTNEQFF.

The chain couples TRBV30 to TRBJ2-7; TRBD1 aligns across 10 bases. J lost 5 bases, V lost 1 base, and 5 bases had no gene match. The germline V gene has CDR1 GTSNPN and CDR2 SVGIG (reference sequence). The CDR3 loop spans 14 amino acids. The DNA of the CDR3 is TGTGCCTGGAGTGCCCTGACAGGGGGCCACGAGCAGTACTTC. Translating it yields CAWSALTGGHEQYF.

V is TRBV27 and J is TRBJ2-7; 7 bases agree with TRBD2. Per the germline V gene, CDR1 is MNHEY and CDR2 is SMNVEV (reference sequence). V was pared by 5 bases and J by 3 bases, with 10 bases of the junction left unmatched. The CDR3 covers 15 residues. The CDR3 sequence: CASSRGGSPIYEQYF. Written as DNA, the CDR3 is TGTGCCAGCAGTAGGGGCGGGAGCCCAATCTACGAGCAGTACTTC.

This clone showed up just a few times. DNA for the CDR3: TGCAGCGGTGGGACAGCTACTAACTATGGCTACACCTTC. Encoded protein: CSGGTATNYGYTF. This rearrangement joins TRBV29-1 to TRBJ1-2; 7 bases agree with TRBD1. Trimming removed 7 bases from V and 0 bases from J; junction bases left unmatched: 5. This CDR3 has 13 amino acids. Germline V lookup: CDR1 SQVTM, CDR2 ANQGSEA.

The V and J genes are TRBV19 and TRBJ2-1, with 9 bases identical to TRBD2. Per the germline V gene, CDR1 is LNHDA and CDR2 is SQIVND (reference sequence). The CDR3 is 14 residues long. The V gene end was trimmed by 3 bases and the J gene end by 8 bases; junction bases not matched to a gene: 5. The CDR3 loop reads CASSIGGRVHEQFF. Here the CDR3 DNA reads TGTGCCAGTAGTATCGGCGGGAGGGTTCATGAGCAGTTCTTC.

CDR3 sequence (DNA): TGTGCCAGCAGTGCCACAGGGTTCGGGTACGAGCAGTACTTC. It translates to CASSATGFGYEQYF. V usage is TRBV27 and J usage is TRBJ2-7; possibly TRBD1 for D (6 bases). The germline gives CDR1 MNHEY, CDR2 SMNVEV (reference sequence). V lost 5 bases and J 4 bases, leaving 15 bases between the germline ends. The CDR3 totals 14 residues.

This clone was seen many times. The genes are TRBV5-4 and TRBJ2-7; tentative D call: TRBD1 (6 bases). The V end lost 6 bases, the J end lost 5 bases, and 18 bases lay between the germline ends. In germline, CDR1 is SGHNT, CDR2 YYREEE (reference sequence). The CDR3 length is 14 residues. The CDR3 DNA follows: TGTGCCAGCACTTTACCCGACAGGCCCAACGAGCAGTACTTC. Translating it yields CASTLPDRPNEQYF.

This chain uses TRBV19 with TRBJ2-1; 10 nucleotides align to TRBD2. Germline-derived CDR1 and CDR2 are LNHDA and SQIVND (reference sequence). The CDR3 length is 15 residues. Trimming at V came to 5 bases and at J to 9 bases, leaving 10 bases not matched to a gene. Written as DNA, the CDR3 is TGTGCCAGTAGTTTACTAGCGGGAACGTTCAGTGAGCAGTTCTTC. Translated, it gives CASSLLAGTFSEQFF.

The rearrangement uses TRBV7-9 and TRBJ2-5; 11 bases are a match to TRBD2. The CDR3 is 15 residues long. J lost 4 bases, V lost 0 bases, and 1 base had no gene match. Germline CDR1 SEHNR, CDR2 FQNEAQ (reference sequence). The DNA of the CDR3 is TGTGCCAGCAGCTTAGCGGGACTAGCGGTAGAGACCCAGTACTTC. This codes for CASSLAGLAVETQYF.

This chain connects TRBV30 to TRBJ2-7, with TRBD1 as a possible D gene (5 bases). The CDR3 has 12 residues. CDR1 is GTSNPN and CDR2 is SVGIG in the germline V gene (reference sequence). Trimming took 5 bases from V and 0 from J, leaving 8 bases between them. The CDR3 DNA reads TGTGCCTGGGGGGCGAACTCCTACGAGCAGTACTTC. Translation gives CAWGANSYEQYF.

CDR3 coding DNA: TGTGCCAGCAGCTTGGGTTGGGGAAATTCACCCCTCCACTTT. As protein: CASSLGWGNSPLHF. V and J are TRBV5-6 and TRBJ1-6; no firm D call. Trimming shortened V by 0 bases and J by 7 bases, and 8 bases separated the two germline ends. CDR1 and CDR2 from the germline V gene are SGHDT and YYEEEE. The CDR3 extends over 14 amino acids.